This T cell receptor beta chain was sequenced for a study of blood T cell repertoires in COVID-19. Overall study: Samples taken during acute and convalescent COVID-19 were collected in the United States, Italy and Spain. Sample material is recorded as cDNA or gDNA derived from T cells, B-cell-depleted T cells, or PBMCs.

The assay was immunoSEQ multiplex PCR, and TCRdb's table has in-frame clones only and misses some. The sample contains about 400,000 clones, about 88% of which appear only once. This clone is a singleton in its sample. Distinct nucleotide sequences in the sample also encode this CDR3. V lost 3 bases and J lost 1, with 9 bases in between. Germline-derived CDR1 and CDR2 are SEHNR and FQNEAQ (reference sequence). The CDR3 is made up of 14 amino acids. This receptor was identified in a human donor in a cohort sampled during active COVID-19. The V call is TRBV7-9, the J call TRBJ2-5; D possibly corresponds to TRBD2 (6 bases). Sequenced: peripheral blood. The CDR3 reads CASSLGGLQETQYF. In DNA, the CDR3 is TGTGCCAGCAGCTTGGGGGGTCTCCAAGAGACCCAGTACTTC. Full variable domain (remainder filled in from reference TRBV7-9 and TRBJ2-5): DTGVSQNPRHKITKRGQNVTFRCDPISEHNRLYWYRQTLGQGPEFLTYFQNEAQLEKSRLLSDRFSAERPKGSFSTLEIQRTEQGDSAMYLCASSLGGLQETQYFGPGTRLLVL.